This is a list of T cell receptor beta chains from one sample in a study of shared clonotypes between healthy human individuals. Sequencing used immunoSEQ multiplex PCR; TCRdb keeps in-frame clones, though not all of them. The sample holds 150,000 to 200,000 clones, around 63% seen once. The sequencing input was memory CD4+ T cells sorted from blood. These receptors all come from a young man in good health. The CDR3 runs from the conserved cysteine through the conserved F or W. The D gene is left open where the match is weak. Size is stated for part of the rows, as once, few or many counts, or as a class when the clone is expanded.

CDR3 protein	CDR3 DNA	V gene	D gene	J gene	clone size
CASSSSLLGYRGGYGYTF	TGTGCCAGCAGTTCCAGTTTGCTGGGATACAGGGGGGGCTATGGCTACACCTTC	TRBV27	TRBD1	TRBJ1-2	few
CASSSGREKSTGELFF	TGTGCCAGCAGCTCTGGCCGGGAGAAAAGCACCGGGGAGCTGTTTTTT	TRBV5-5	.	TRBJ2-2	.
CASSPGARKAEAFF	TGTGCCAGCAGCCCGGGGGCGCGAAAGGCTGAAGCTTTCTTT	TRBV11-3	.	TRBJ1-1	.
CASSPPRLAGNTDTQYF	TGTGCCAGCAGCCCGCCCCGCCTAGCGGGGAACACAGATACGCAGTATTTT	TRBV7-9	TRBD2	TRBJ2-3	once
CASANLAGGNNEQFF	TGTGCCAGCGCTAATCTAGCGGGGGGAAACAATGAGCAGTTCTTC	TRBV6-1	TRBD2	TRBJ2-1	few
CASSPTNQPQHF	TGTGCCAGCTCACCAACAAATCAGCCCCAGCATTTT	TRBV18	.	TRBJ1-5	.
CASSRLGRSTYNEQFF	TGTGCCAGCAGCCGCCTCGGGCGGAGTACCTACAATGAGCAGTTCTTC	TRBV27	.	TRBJ2-1	.
CASSRYGTGAGNTIYF	TGTGCCAGTAGTCGATACGGGACAGGGGCTGGAAACACCATATATTTT	TRBV19	TRBD1	TRBJ1-3	.
CASSPPSYNEQFF	TGTGCCAGCTCACCACCCAGTTACAATGAGCAGTTCTTC	TRBV18	.	TRBJ2-1	once
CASSRQGGSYEQYF	TGTGCCAGCAGTCGTCAAGGGGGGTCCTACGAGCAGTACTTC	TRBV6-5	.	TRBJ2-7	medium-sized
CASRSEGFDSEQYF	TGCGCCAGCAGGTCTGAGGGATTCGATTCCGAGCAGTACTTC	TRBV5-1	.	TRBJ2-7	.
CASSPRTFHNEQFF	TGCGCCAGCAGCCCGCGGACTTTCCACAATGAGCAGTTCTTC	TRBV4-3	.	TRBJ2-1	few
CASSWGTSGTYEQYF	TGTGCCAGCAGCTGGGGGACTAGCGGGACCTACGAGCAGTACTTC	TRBV7-9	TRBD2	TRBJ2-7	.
CASSLDLRGAAFF	TGTGCCAGCAGCTTAGATCTAAGAGGAGCGGCTTTCTTT	TRBV11-3	.	TRBJ1-1	.
CASRFVDASPQAKNIQYF	TGTGCAAGTCGCTTCGTTGACGCTTCCCCCCAAGCCAAAAACATTCAGTACTTC	TRBV12-2	.	TRBJ2-4	.
CASRNRAFSYNEQFF	TGTGCCAGCAGAAACAGGGCTTTTTCCTACAATGAGCAGTTCTTC	TRBV5-6	.	TRBJ2-1	.
CASKPLRENGRVGEQFF	TGTGCCAGTAAACCCCTGCGGGAGAATGGGCGAGTAGGAGAGCAGTTCTTC	TRBV19	TRBD2	TRBJ2-1	.
CASSTGTGKNIQYF	TGTGCCAGCAGTACCGGGACAGGCAAAAACATTCAGTACTTC	TRBV2	TRBD1	TRBJ2-4	.
CASSLTSTDTQYF	TGCGCCAGCAGCTTGACAAGCACAGATACGCAGTATTTT	TRBV5-1	.	TRBJ2-3	.
CASSGGSGYTF	TGCGCCAGCAGTGGAGGGAGTGGCTACACCTTC	TRBV10-2	.	TRBJ1-2	.
CASSPLSETQYF	TGTGCCAGCTCACCACTCTCAGAGACCCAGTACTTC	TRBV18	.	TRBJ2-5	.
CASRSPGGANVLTF	TGCGCCAGCAGGTCCCCCGGGGGGGCCAACGTCCTGACTTTC	TRBV5-1	.	TRBJ2-6	once
CASSSRDSSGNTIYF	TGTGCCAGCAGCTCACGGGACAGCTCTGGAAACACCATATATTTT	TRBV13	TRBD1	TRBJ1-3	once
CSGTRDPSTDTQYF	TGCAGCGGGACTAGGGATCCGAGCACAGATACGCAGTATTTT	TRBV29-1	TRBD2	TRBJ2-3	few
CASSFSFRSNTGELFF	TGTGCCAGCAGCTTTTCATTCCGATCGAACACCGGGGAGCTGTTTTTT	TRBV5-6	.	TRBJ2-2	.
CASSVGAREDGNEQFF	TGTGCCAGCAGCGTAGGGGCGCGGGAGGATGGCAATGAGCAGTTCTTC	TRBV9	TRBD2	TRBJ2-1	few
CASSDGVRETEAFF	TGTGCCAGCAGTGACGGGGTCCGGGAGACTGAAGCTTTCTTT	TRBV6-1	.	TRBJ1-1	few
CASSDLAATDTQYF	TGTGCCAGCAGTGACCTAGCGGCAACAGATACGCAGTATTTT	TRBV6-1	TRBD2	TRBJ2-3	.
CASSTRRDTLKRETQYF	TGTGCCAGCAGCACACGCCGGGACACCCTAAAACGGGAGACCCAGTACTTC	TRBV5-6	.	TRBJ2-5	.
CSGRNGQGNTEAFF	TGCAGCGGGCGGAACGGGCAGGGGAACACTGAAGCTTTCTTT	TRBV29-1	.	TRBJ1-1	once
CASSSTGQGLGEQYF	TGTGCCAGCAGTTCTACGGGACAGGGATTGGGCGAGCAGTACTTC	TRBV28	TRBD1	TRBJ2-7	.
CASSDSGRSYTF	TGTGCCAGCAGTGATTCAGGCCGGAGCTACACCTTC	TRBV6-4	.	TRBJ1-2	many
CASRTGQGTDTQYF	TGTGCCAGCAGGACAGGGCAAGGCACAGATACGCAGTATTTT	TRBV2	TRBD1	TRBJ2-3	once
CASSSSGGGYNEQFF	TGTGCCAGCAGCTCGTCGGGAGGCGGCTACAATGAGCAGTTCTTC	TRBV7-2	TRBD2	TRBJ2-1	once
CASSQGLAGAQETQYF	TGTGCCAGCAGCCAAGGACTAGCGGGAGCCCAAGAGACCCAGTACTTC	TRBV9	TRBD2	TRBJ2-5	.
CASSLALNSRGRYVDEQYF	TGTGCCAGCAGCTTAGCCTTGAATTCCAGGGGGCGATATGTCGACGAGCAGTACTTC	TRBV11-1	TRBD1	TRBJ2-7	.
CASSLGTEQFF	TGTGCCAGCAGTTTGGGGACCGAGCAGTTCTTC	TRBV6-1	.	TRBJ2-1	.
CASSNTGLSDGYTF	TGTGCCAGCAGTAACACCGGGTTATCGGATGGCTACACCTTC	TRBV6-6	.	TRBJ1-2	.
CAISSGREGGSYNEQFF	TGTGCCATCAGCTCGGGGAGGGAAGGAGGATCCTACAATGAGCAGTTCTTC	TRBV10-3	TRBD2	TRBJ2-1	.
CASSTGTGGTDTQYF	TGTGCCAGTAGTACGGGGACAGGGGGCACAGATACGCAGTATTTT	TRBV19	TRBD1	TRBJ2-3	few
CSVWAGQGWDIQYF	TGCAGCGTTTGGGCGGGACAGGGGTGGGACATTCAGTACTTC	TRBV29-1	TRBD1	TRBJ2-4	.
CASSLAGRTVLNEKLFF	TGTGCCAGCAGCTTGGCCGGACGGACGGTTCTGAATGAAAAACTGTTTTTT	TRBV5-5	.	TRBJ1-4	few
CGLGLHGETQYF	TGCGGACTCGGACTGCATGGGGAGACCCAGTACTTC	TRBV6-1	.	TRBJ2-5	.
CSALLPNEQFF	TGCAGTGCCCTACTACCCAATGAGCAGTTCTTC	TRBV20-1	.	TRBJ2-1	.
CASSLVTDYEQYF	TGCGCCAGCAGCTTAGTGACGGACTACGAGCAGTACTTC	TRBV5-1	.	TRBJ2-7	.
CAVRARTSTQYF	TGTGCGGTGCGGGCCCGCACCAGTACGCAGTATTTT	TRBV27	.	TRBJ2-3	.
CASSLNLGGELFF	TGTGCCAGCAGCTTAAATCTCGGCGGGGAGCTGTTTTTT	TRBV7-9	.	TRBJ2-2	.
CASSLSLGRSTDTQYF	TGTGCCAGCAGTCTTAGTCTCGGGAGAAGCACAGATACGCAGTATTTT	TRBV11-2	.	TRBJ2-3	.
CASSPETGGDQPQHF	TGCGCCAGCAGCCCAGAGACAGGGGGAGATCAGCCCCAGCATTTT	TRBV5-1	TRBD1	TRBJ1-5	.